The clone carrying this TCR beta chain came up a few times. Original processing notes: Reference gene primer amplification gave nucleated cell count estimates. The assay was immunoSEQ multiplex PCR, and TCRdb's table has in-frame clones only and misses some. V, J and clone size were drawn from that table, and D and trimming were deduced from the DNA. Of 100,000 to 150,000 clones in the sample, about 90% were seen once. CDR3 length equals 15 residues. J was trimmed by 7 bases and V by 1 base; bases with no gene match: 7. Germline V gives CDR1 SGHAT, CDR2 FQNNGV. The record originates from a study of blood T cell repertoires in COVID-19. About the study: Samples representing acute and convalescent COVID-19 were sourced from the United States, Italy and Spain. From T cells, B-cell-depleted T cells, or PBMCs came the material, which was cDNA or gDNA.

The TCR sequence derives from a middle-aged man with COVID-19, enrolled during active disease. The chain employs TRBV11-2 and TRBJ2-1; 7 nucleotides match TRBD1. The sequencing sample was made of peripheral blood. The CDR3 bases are TGTGCCAGCAGCTTAGGGCAGGGGGTAGGTAATGAGCAGTTCTTC. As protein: CASSLGQGVGNEQFF.